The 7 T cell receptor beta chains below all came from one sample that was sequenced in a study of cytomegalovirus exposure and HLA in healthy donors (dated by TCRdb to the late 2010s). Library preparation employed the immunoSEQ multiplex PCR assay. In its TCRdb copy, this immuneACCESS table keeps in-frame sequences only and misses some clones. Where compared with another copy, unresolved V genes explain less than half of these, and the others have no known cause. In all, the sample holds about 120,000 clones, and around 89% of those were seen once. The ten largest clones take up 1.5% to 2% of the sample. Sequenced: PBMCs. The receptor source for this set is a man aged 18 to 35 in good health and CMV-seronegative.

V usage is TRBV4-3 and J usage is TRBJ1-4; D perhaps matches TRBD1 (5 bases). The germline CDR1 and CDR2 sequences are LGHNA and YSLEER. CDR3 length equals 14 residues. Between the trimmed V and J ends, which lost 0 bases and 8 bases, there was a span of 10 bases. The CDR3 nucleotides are TGCGCCAGCAGCCAAGAACAGGCGTCGGAAAAACTGTTTTTT. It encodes CASSQEQASEKLFF.

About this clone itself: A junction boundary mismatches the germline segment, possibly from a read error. The CDR3 DNA follows: TGTGCCAGCAGCCCCCCACGTAGCGGGGGACCGACAGACACGCAGTATTTT. Translating gives CASSPPRSGGPTDTQYF. The chain joins TRBV7-8 to TRBJ2-3; 9 bases align to TRBD2. This CDR3 region has 17 residues. Germline V gene data show CDR1 as SGHVS and CDR2 as FQNEAQ.

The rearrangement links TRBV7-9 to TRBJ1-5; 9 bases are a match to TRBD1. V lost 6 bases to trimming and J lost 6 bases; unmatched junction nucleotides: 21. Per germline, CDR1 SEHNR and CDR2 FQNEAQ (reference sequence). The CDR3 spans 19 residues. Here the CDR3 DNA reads TGTGCCAGCAGTGCAGAGGTGTTTTTAGGACAGGGGTTGGTTCAGCCCCAGCATTTT. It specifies CASSAEVFLGQGLVQPQHF.

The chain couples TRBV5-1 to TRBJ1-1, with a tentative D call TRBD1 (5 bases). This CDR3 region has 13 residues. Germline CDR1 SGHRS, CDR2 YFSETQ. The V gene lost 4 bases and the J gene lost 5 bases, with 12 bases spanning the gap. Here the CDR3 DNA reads TGCGCCAGCAGCCCGGAAACAGGAACTGAAGCTTTCTTT. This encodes CASSPETGTEAFF.

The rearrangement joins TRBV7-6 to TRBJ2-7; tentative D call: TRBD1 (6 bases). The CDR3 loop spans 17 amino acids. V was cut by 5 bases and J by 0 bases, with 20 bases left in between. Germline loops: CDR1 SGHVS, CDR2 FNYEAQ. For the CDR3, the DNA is TGTGCCAGCAGCCGCATACCGGGACACCAGAGCTCCTACGAGCAGTACTTC. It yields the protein CASSRIPGHQSSYEQYF.

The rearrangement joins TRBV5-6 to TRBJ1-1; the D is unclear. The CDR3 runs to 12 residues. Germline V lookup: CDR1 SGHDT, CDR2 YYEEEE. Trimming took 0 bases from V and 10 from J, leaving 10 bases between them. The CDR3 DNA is TGTGCCAGCAGCTTGGGTGGTGGGAGAGCTTTCTTT. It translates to CASSLGGGRAFF.

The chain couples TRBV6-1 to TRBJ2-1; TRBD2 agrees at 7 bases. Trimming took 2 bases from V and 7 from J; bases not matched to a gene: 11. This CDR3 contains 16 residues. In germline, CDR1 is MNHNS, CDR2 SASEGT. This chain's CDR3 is CASSEIFMGGKNEQFF. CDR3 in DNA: TGTGCCAGCAGTGAAATTTTTATGGGGGGGAAGAATGAGCAGTTCTTC.